The T cell receptor beta chain described here comes from a study of blood T cell repertoires in COVID-19 (dated by TCRdb to about 2020). The study in broad terms: Collaborator samples came from the United States, Italy and Spain and covered acute and convalescent phases of COVID-19. HLA class I and class II types, where available, came from metadata supplied by the sample provider rather than from assay-based typing. The repertoires were released in a freely available public database intended as a resource for research on the immune response to SARS-CoV-2. The sample metadata nearly always contained a de-identified subject ID, COVID-19 status, age in years and sex. Subjects who had been exposed to COVID-19, were actively infected with it, or had recovered from it provided the deeply sampled blood TCRbeta repertoires that made up the dataset. The material from the prospective study consisted of cDNA or gDNA derived from T cells, B-cell-depleted T cells, or PBMCs. Samples were obtained from the ongoing ImmuneRACE study (first 160 participants) and from some 1,300 subjects provided by 6 global collaborators. Results and caveats for the whole study, not just this receptor: Clinical and demographic metadata were provided uncurated, with the amount varying by source and participant.

Worth noting for this clone: Its antigen remains unidentified. Per-base qualities were not stored, and no clone one base away is much larger.

The immunoSEQ Assay, a bias-controlled multiplex PCR, was used to amplify TCRbeta CDR3 regions from genomic DNA. The authors' pipeline ran thus. Within the assay, amplification of reference gene primers was used to estimate how many nucleated cells each sample contained. To quantify the absolute abundance of each unique TCRbeta CDR3 rearrangement, sequence reads were collapsed and filtered. For each sample, productive Simpson clonality was calculated as the square root of Simpson's diversity index over productive rearrangements. Entries here come from immuneACCESS through TCRdb and include only in-frame sequences with V and J called. Some clones fail to appear in such tables; in the studies checked, an unresolved V gene covers under half of the shortfall, and the cause of the remainder is unknown. That table furnishes V, J and clone size, whereas the DNA furnished D and trimming. Counted in this sample were about 210,000 clones; roughly 85% of them appeared once. The ten largest clones capture approximately 2.3% of the sample.

V gives up 4 bases and J gives up 3 bases, and the segment between their germline ends measures 15 bases. Including the terminal cysteine and phenylalanine, the CDR3 comprises 15 residues. The entry retains the CDR3 DNA only, 45 bases that are in frame from base 1. The germline V gene gives CDR1 as LGHNA and CDR2 as YSLEER. In Seattle, one collaborating source enrolled patients while the infection was active and tracked those patients longitudinally over the course of disease. Whole blood was collected in K2EDTA tubes by collaborating institutions according to the institutions' own protocols. For TCRbeta analysis, collaborator samples were shipped as frozen whole blood, as isolated PBMCs, or as DNA extracted from either sample type.

Sequencing used peripheral blood. Rearrangement joined TRBV4-3 to TRBJ1-1; the D gene is possibly TRBD1, with 5 bases matching. This TCR came from an older woman with COVID-19, enrolled during active disease. The CDR3 is CASSLGRGWDTEAFF. In nucleotide form, the sequence is TGCGCCAGCAGCCTGGGGAGGGGCTGGGACACTGAAGCTTTCTTT.